This T cell receptor beta chain was captured in a study of chemoradiotherapy in HPV16-positive cancers. Study background: Functional T-cell assays on a couple of HPV16-positive patients' cells defined candidate HPV-specific clones and common TCR motifs.

With 6 bases clipped from V and 3 bases from J, the junction kept 6 bases outside the gene matches. Germline V gene lookup returns CDR1 MNHEY and CDR2 SMNVEV (reference sequence). This CDR3 comprises 14 residues. Profiled with immunoSEQ multiplex PCR; TCRdb holds only in-frame clones, not every one. The repertoire has 25,000 to 35,000 clones, 91% of them found once; the top ten carry 22%. Samples were taken several times over chemoradiotherapy. As concerns this clone: Its antigen remains unidentified.

Regarding the study as a whole: Candidate HPV-specific clones and E7-related TCR motifs grew in tumor during treatment. Only two HPV16-positive patients supplied the functional HPV-specificity definition.

The V gene is TRBV27, the J gene TRBJ2-7, with 9 bases lining up with TRBD1. The material sequenced was blood, taken from a patient who underwent chemoradiotherapy. This TCR came from a human donor with HPV-associated anogenital cancer. CDR3 in DNA: TGTGCCAGCAGAGGGACAGGGATGGGCTACGAGCAGTACTTC. It specifies CASRGTGMGYEQYF.